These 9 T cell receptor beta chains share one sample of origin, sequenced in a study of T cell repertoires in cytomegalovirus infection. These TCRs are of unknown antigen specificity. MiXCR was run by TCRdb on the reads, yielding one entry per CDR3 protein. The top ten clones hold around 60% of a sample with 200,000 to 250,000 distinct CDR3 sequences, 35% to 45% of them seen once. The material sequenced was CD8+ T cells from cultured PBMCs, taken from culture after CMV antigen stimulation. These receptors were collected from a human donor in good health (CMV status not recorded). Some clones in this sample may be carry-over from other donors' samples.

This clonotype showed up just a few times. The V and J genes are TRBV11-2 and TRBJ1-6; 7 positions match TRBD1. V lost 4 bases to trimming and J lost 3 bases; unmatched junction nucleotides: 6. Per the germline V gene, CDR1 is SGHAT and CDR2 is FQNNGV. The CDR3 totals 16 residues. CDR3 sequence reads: CASSSGQANYNSPLHF. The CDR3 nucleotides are TGTGCCAGCAGCTCTGGACAGGCCAACTATAATTCACCCCTCCACTTT.

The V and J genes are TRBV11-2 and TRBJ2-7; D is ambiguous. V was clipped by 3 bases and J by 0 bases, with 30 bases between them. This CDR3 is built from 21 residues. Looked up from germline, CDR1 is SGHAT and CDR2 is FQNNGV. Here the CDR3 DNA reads TGTGCCAGCAGCTTCCCATTTCGGGTACCCCTAGGCGGATCCCGCTCCTACGAGCAGTACTTC. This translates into CASSFPFRVPLGGSRSYEQYF. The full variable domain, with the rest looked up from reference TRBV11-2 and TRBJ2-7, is EAGVAQSPRYKIIEKRQSVAFWCNPISGHATLYWYQQILGQGPKLLIQFQNNGVVDDSQLPKDRFSAERLKGVDSTLKIQPAKLEDSAVYLCASSFPFRVPLGGSRSYEQYFGPGTRLTVT.

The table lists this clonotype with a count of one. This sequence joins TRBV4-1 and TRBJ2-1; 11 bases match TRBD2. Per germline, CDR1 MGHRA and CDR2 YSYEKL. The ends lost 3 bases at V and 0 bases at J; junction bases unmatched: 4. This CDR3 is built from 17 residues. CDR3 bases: TGCGCCAGCAGCCAGTCCCTAGCGGGAGGCTCCTACAATGAGCAGTTCTTC. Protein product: CASSQSLAGGSYNEQFF.

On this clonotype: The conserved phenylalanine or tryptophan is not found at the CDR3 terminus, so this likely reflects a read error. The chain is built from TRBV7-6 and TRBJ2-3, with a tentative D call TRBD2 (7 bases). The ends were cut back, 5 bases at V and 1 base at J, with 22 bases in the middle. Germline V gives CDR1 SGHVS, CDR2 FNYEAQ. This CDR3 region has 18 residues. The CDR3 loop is CASSPGVAGARGTDTQYL. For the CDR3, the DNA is TGTGCCAGCAGCCCGGGGGTGGCGGGGGCGAGGGGCACAGATACGCAGTATCTT.

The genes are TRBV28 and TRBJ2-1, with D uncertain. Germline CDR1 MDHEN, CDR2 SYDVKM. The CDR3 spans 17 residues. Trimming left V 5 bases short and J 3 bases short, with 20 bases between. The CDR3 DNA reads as TGTGCCAGCAGTACATCTATAGAACTCAAGGACTACAATGAGCAGTTCTTC. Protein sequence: CASSTSIELKDYNEQFF. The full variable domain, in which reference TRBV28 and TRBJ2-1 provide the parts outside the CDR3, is DVKVTQSSRYLVKRTGEKVFLECVQDMDHENMFWYRQDPGLGLRLIYFSYDVKMKEKGDIPEGYSVSREKKERFSLILESASTNQTSMYLCASSTSIELKDYNEQFFGPGTRLTVL.

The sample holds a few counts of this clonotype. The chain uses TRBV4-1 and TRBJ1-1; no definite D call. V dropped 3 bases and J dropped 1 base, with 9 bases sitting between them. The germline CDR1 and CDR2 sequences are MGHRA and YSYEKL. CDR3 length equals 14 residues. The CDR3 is CASSQIDPNTEAFF. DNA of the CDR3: TGCGCCAGCAGCCAGATTGACCCGAACACTGAAGCTTTCTTT.

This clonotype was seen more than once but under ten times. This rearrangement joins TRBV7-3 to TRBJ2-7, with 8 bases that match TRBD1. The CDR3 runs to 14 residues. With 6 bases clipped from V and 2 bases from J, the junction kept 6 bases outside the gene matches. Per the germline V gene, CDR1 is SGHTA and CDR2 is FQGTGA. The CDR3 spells CASRGGQGPYEQYF. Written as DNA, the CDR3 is TGTGCCAGCAGGGGCGGACAGGGACCCTACGAGCAGTACTTC.

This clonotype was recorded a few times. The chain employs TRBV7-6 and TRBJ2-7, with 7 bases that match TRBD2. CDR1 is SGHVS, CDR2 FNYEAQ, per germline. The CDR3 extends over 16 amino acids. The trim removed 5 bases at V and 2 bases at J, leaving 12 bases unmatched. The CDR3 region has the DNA TGTGCCAGCAGCCCGATGGGGGGGAGCGGAGCCTACGAGCAGTACTTC. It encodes CASSPMGGSGAYEQYF.

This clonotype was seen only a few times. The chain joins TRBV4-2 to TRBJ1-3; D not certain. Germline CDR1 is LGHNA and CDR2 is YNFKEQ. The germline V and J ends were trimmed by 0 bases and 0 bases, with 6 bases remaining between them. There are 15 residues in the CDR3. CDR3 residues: CASSQDKSSGNTIYF. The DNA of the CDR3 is TGTGCCAGCAGCCAAGACAAGAGCTCTGGAAACACCATATATTTT.